This TCR beta chain was retrieved from a study of CD8 T cells in ankylosing spondylitis. Study-wide points: Researchers reportedly found disease-linked clones significantly enriched in matched ankylosing spondylitis synovial fluid. Earlier studies detected some motif variants in reactive arthritis synovial fluid and blood. The authors found the disease-linked clones to be CD8+ and relatively rare in peripheral blood. In ankylosing spondylitis blood, a motif of seven or eight highly homologous TCR beta variants appeared characteristic.

The sample holds many counts of this clonotype. Its target is unknown. Preparation of TCR beta libraries was done by quantitative 5'-RACE with molecular barcodes. TCRdb ran MiXCR on the 5' RACE reads and lists one entry per CDR3 protein. Here the sample spans over 450,000 distinct CDR3 sequences, roughly 13% being singletons. The CDR3 runs 15 residues. Trimming at V came to 2 bases and at J to 7 bases, leaving 8 bases not matched to a gene. Germline-derived CDR1 and CDR2 are SGHRS and YFSETQ. The sequenced sample was blood, either unsorted or a sorted T cell fraction (not recorded which). The chain links TRBV5-1 to TRBJ2-4; 8 bases map to TRBD1. This receptor was obtained from a male donor with ankylosing spondylitis. The CDR3 is CASSFSPGQDNIQYF. The CDR3 bases are TGCGCCAGCAGCTTTTCGCCGGGACAGGATAACATTCAGTACTTC.